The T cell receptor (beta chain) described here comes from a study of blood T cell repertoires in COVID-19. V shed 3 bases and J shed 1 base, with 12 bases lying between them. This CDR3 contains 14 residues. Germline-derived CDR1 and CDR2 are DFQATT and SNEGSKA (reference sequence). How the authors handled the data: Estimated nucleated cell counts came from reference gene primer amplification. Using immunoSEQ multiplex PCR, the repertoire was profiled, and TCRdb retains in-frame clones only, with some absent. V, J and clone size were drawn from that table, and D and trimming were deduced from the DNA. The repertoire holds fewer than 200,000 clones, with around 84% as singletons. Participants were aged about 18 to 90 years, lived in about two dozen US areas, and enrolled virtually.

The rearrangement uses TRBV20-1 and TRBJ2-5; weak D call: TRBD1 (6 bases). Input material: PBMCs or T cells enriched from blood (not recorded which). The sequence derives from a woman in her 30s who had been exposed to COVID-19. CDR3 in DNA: TGCAGTGCTAGTGACCGGACAGTCCAAGAGACCCAGTACTTC. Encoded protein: CSASDRTVQETQYF.